Below, 19 T cell receptor beta chains from the same sample are listed, as sequenced in a study of cytomegalovirus exposure and HLA in healthy donors. A multiplex PCR was run with 60 Vbeta primers and 13 Jbeta primers. Using immunoSEQ multiplex PCR, the repertoire was profiled, and TCRdb retains in-frame clones only, with some absent. The data show 100,000 or so clones, around 78% seen once. Source material: PBMCs. These receptors all come from a male donor in good health and CMV-seronegative.

The chain links TRBV6-4 to TRBJ2-1, with TRBD1 matching over 9 bases. This CDR3 has 16 residues. Germline CDR1 reads MRHNA; CDR2 reads SNTAGT. After removal of 6 bases from V and 8 bases from J, the junction contained 14 bases not matched to a gene. In DNA form, the CDR3 reads TGTGCCAGCAGCTTTCCAAAGGGACAGGGCCCCCATGAGCAGTTCTTC. Amino acid sequence: CASSFPKGQGPHEQFF.

This CDR3 reads CASSANHNQSGRRGETQYF. The DNA of the CDR3 is TGTGCCAGCAGCGCGAACCACAACCAGAGCGGGAGAAGAGGGGAGACCCAGTACTTC. This chain joins TRBV9 and TRBJ2-5; the match to TRBD2 covers 8 bases. V shed 3 bases and J 5 bases; nucleotides not matched to a gene: 21. This CDR3 contains 19 residues. The V gene's germline CDR1 is SGDLS and CDR2 YYNGEE.

This chain uses TRBV11-2 with TRBJ2-3; tentative D call: TRBD2 (5 bases). V lost 5 bases, J lost 5 bases, and 11 bases lay in between. The CDR3 runs 13 residues. CDR1 and CDR2 from the germline V gene are SGHAT and FQNNGV. CDR3 sequence reads: CASSILLGDTQYF. The CDR3 nucleotides read TGTGCCAGCAGCATCTTACTAGGAGATACGCAGTATTTT. Based on the CDR3 plus reference TRBV11-2 and TRBJ2-3, the full variable domain is EAGVAQSPRYKIIEKRQSVAFWCNPISGHATLYWYQQILGQGPKLLIQFQNNGVVDDSQLPKDRFSAERLKGVDSTLKIQPAKLEDSAVYLCASSILLGDTQYFGPGTRLTVL.

This clone came up a few times. The chain links TRBV18 to TRBJ2-6; TRBD1 might be the D (6 bases). Deletions cut 3 bases from V and 4 bases from J, with 13 bases between. The germline CDR1 and CDR2 sequences are KGHSH and LQKENI. CDR3 size: 16 residues. DNA for the CDR3: TGTGCCAGCTCACCCATACAGGGAGCAGGGGCCAACGTCCTGACTTTC. Its translation is CASSPIQGAGANVLTF. The full variable domain, in which reference TRBV18 and TRBJ2-6 provide the parts outside the CDR3, is NAGVMQNPRHLVRRRGQEARLRCSPMKGHSHVYWYRQLPEEGLKFMVYLQKENIIDESGMPKERFSAEFPKEGPSILRIQQVVRGDSAAYFCASSPIQGAGANVLTFGAGSRLTVL.

V is TRBV6-4 and J is TRBJ1-1, with TRBD1 as a possible D gene (5 bases). The CDR3 is 13 residues long. Germline V CDR1 and CDR2: MRHNA, SNTAGT. Trimming stripped 0 bases from V and 7 bases from J, with 9 bases between. CDR3 DNA: TGTGCCAGCAGTGACTCTCTAACAGGTGAAGCTTTCTTT. Its protein product is CASSDSLTGEAFF.

This chain connects TRBV18 to TRBJ2-3; maybe TRBD1 (5 bases). Trimming cost V 3 bases and J 0 bases, with 13 bases left between them. CDR1 KGHSH and CDR2 LQKENI come from the germline V gene. The CDR3 length is 16 residues. CDR3 sequence reads: CASSPLGATSTDTQYF. CDR3 coding DNA: TGTGCCAGCTCACCCTTAGGGGCCACCAGCACAGATACGCAGTATTTT.

This sequence joins TRBV5-1 and TRBJ2-2, with 10 bases matching TRBD2. V lost 6 bases, J lost 3 bases, and 8 bases stayed unmatched. The CDR3 sequence is 16 residues long. The germline CDR1 and CDR2 sequences are SGHRS and YFSETQ. The CDR3 loop reads CASKEGAGGYTGELFF. CDR3 DNA sequence: TGCGCCAGCAAGGAAGGAGCGGGAGGGTACACCGGGGAGCTGTTTTTT.

The chain has TRBV30 and TRBJ2-1; 14 nucleotides agree with TRBD2. The CDR3 consists of 15 residues. Trimming cost V 5 bases and J 9 bases; bases outside gene matches: 9. CDR1 is GTSNPN, CDR2 SVGIG, per germline (reference sequence). CDR3 region: CAWVPGLAGVGEQFF. Here the CDR3 DNA reads TGTGCCTGGGTCCCGGGACTAGCGGGAGTGGGTGAGCAGTTCTTC. Looking up the rest from reference TRBV30 and TRBJ2-1 gives the full variable domain: SQTIHQWPATLVQPVGSPLSLECTVEGTSNPNLYWYRQAAGRGLQLLFYSVGIGQISSEVPQNLSASRPQDRQFILSSKKLLLSDSGFYLCAWVPGLAGVGEQFFGPGTRLTVL.

The CDR3 sequence: CASSHTRQGRDTQYF. CDR3 DNA: TGTGCCAGCAGCCACACCCGACAGGGCCGGGATACGCAGTATTTT. This chain connects TRBV5-6 to TRBJ2-3; 7 bases align to TRBD1. Germline trimming cut 4 bases from V and 6 bases from J; bases unmatched to any gene: 11. In germline, CDR1 is SGHDT, CDR2 YYEEEE. The CDR3 consists of 15 residues.

This clone has a handful of counts. The chain recombines TRBV7-6 with TRBJ2-5; 12 bases line up with TRBD2. Gene TRBJ2-7 matches the end of the DNA better, so the J call may be wrong. The length of the CDR3 is 14 residues. Germline V gene data show CDR1 as SGHVS and CDR2 as FNYEAQ. CDR3: CASTQTSGSGEQYF. CDR3 bases: TGTGCCAGCACCCAGACTAGCGGGAGCGGCGAGCAGTACTTC.

This sequence joins TRBV28 and TRBJ1-2; D is possibly TRBD1 (6 bases). Germline CDR1 is MDHEN and CDR2 is SYDVKM. The CDR3 loop spans 15 amino acids. V was trimmed by 6 bases and J by 0 bases, leaving 14 bases between them. As DNA, the CDR3 is TGTGCCAGCAGCTTCCCGAAGGGGGCTAACTATGGCTACACCTTC. It yields the protein CASSFPKGANYGYTF.

The rearrangement uses TRBV10-3 and TRBJ2-7; a possible D gene is TRBD2 (7 bases). V shed 6 bases and J shed 5 bases, with 23 bases lying between them. Germline assignment: CDR1 ENHRY and CDR2 SYGVKD. The CDR3 spans 16 residues. In nucleotides, the CDR3 is TGTGCCATCAGATACAGGGCCACGGGAGGACAAGACGAGCAGTACTTC. Residues: CAIRYRATGGQDEQYF.

The chain combines TRBV5-1 with TRBJ2-5, with 16 bases lining up with TRBD2. CDR3 length: 17 amino acids. The germline V gene has CDR1 SGHRS and CDR2 YFSETQ. V lost 4 bases, J lost 4 bases, and 7 bases stayed unmatched. The CDR3, as DNA: TGCGCCAGCAGCGAGGGACTAGCGGGAGGGCCGGGAGAGACCCAGTACTTC. It encodes CASSEGLAGGPGETQYF. The whole variable domain, filled in from reference TRBV5-1 and TRBJ2-5, reads KAGVTQTPRYLIKTRGQQVTLSCSPISGHRSVSWYQQTPGQGLQFLFEYFSETQRNKGNFPGRFSGRQFSNSRSEMNVSTLELGDSALYLCASSEGLAGGPGETQYFGPGTRLLVL.

The table lists this clone with a count of one. The chain has TRBV21-1 and TRBJ2-1; the table names TRBD2, a call not compared with the DNA. TRBV21-1 is a pseudogene segment. The CDR3 length is 14 residues. The DNA of the CDR3 is TGTGCCAGCAGCAAGGTCGGCGGCTACAATGAGCAGTTCTTC. Translating it yields CASSKVGGYNEQFF.

The rearrangement uses TRBV10-3 and TRBJ2-2; D possibly corresponds to TRBD2 (5 bases). Germline values: CDR1 ENHRY, CDR2 SYGVKD. Trimming removed 3 bases at V and 2 bases at J, with 10 bases between. CDR3 length: 15 residues. CDR3 DNA sequence: TGTGCCATCAGTGAAGAGCGGTCTAACACCGGGGAGCTGTTTTTT. It translates to CAISEERSNTGELFF.

The chain carries TRBV10-3 and TRBJ1-6; the match to TRBD1 covers 8 bases. Germline CDR1 reads ENHRY; CDR2 reads SYGVKD. Unmatched junction bases numbered 7, after V lost 3 bases and J lost 9 bases. This CDR3 has 15 amino acids. In nucleotides, the CDR3 is TGTGCCATCAGTGAAGACAGGGGTCGTAGTTCACCCCTCCACTTT. Its protein product is CAISEDRGRSSPLHF.

The chain uses TRBV7-2 and TRBJ2-1; 8 positions match TRBD2. The CDR3 totals 14 residues. Germline-derived CDR1 and CDR2 are SGHTA and FQGNSA. V shed 5 bases, J shed 9 bases, and the junction held 9 bases outside the gene matches. CDR3 loop: CASSPGLAWGEQFF. CDR3 in DNA: TGTGCCAGCAGCCCCGGACTAGCTTGGGGTGAGCAGTTCTTC.

CDR3 region: CASSLQIEQFF. The CDR3 nucleotides read TGTGCCAGCAGCTTACAGATCGAGCAGTTCTTC. This chain uses TRBV7-8 with TRBJ2-1; unclear D gene. The CDR3 runs 11 residues. V lost 2 bases and J 10 bases, leaving 6 bases between the germline ends. From germline, CDR1 is SGHVS and CDR2 FQNEAQ.

J is TRBJ2-1 and V is TRBV12-5, with 9 bases identical to TRBD2. The germline V gene encodes CDR1 LGHNT and CDR2 FRNRAP. V lost 0 bases to trimming and J lost 6 bases; unmatched junction nucleotides: 9. The CDR3 has 17 amino acids. CDR3 in amino acids: CASGLVITGGRVNEQFF. DNA for the CDR3: TGTGCTAGTGGTTTGGTAATTACGGGCGGGAGGGTCAATGAGCAGTTCTTC.